The clone carrying this T cell receptor (beta chain) was counted at least ten times. Its antigen is still unknown. This sample is part of a study of CD8+CD57+ T cells in acquired aplastic anemia. Points from the study as a whole: It was found that more than 25 CD8+ CDR3 sequences were shared between patients and controls.

The CDR3 is made up of 16 amino acids. Germline V gene lookup returns CDR1 MGHRA and CDR2 YSYEKL. J lost 8 bases, V lost 3 bases, and 9 bases had no gene match. TCR beta VDJ combinations and CDR3 sequences were profiled from genomic DNA. From the reads, TCRdb called clonotypes with MiXCR, one entry per CDR3 protein. The table includes fewer than 250,000 distinct CDR3 sequences, around 46% detected once. Sequenced patients had shown CD8+CD57+ cell expansion by flow cytometry. Prior therapy had not been administered to any patient at the time of blood sampling. Sequenced sample: sorted CD4+, CD8+, or CD8+CD57+ T cells (not recorded which) from PBMCs. The V call is TRBV4-1, the J call TRBJ1-6; 8 bases map to TRBD1. The clonotype was recovered from a human donor with aplastic anemia. The CDR3 DNA reads as TGCGCCAGCAGCCAGGGGAGGACAGGGATGTATTCACCCCTCCACTTT. This translates into CASSQGRTGMYSPLHF.